This T cell receptor (beta chain) was documented in a study of CD8 T cells in ankylosing spondylitis (dated by TCRdb to 2016 to 2017). Some background on the complete study: To find TCR variants linked to disease, the study profiled T cell receptor beta repertoires in ankylosing spondylitis patients and healthy donors. The whole study cohort included some 100 healthy donors and around 25 ankylosing spondylitis patients. Peripheral blood samples were taken, and synovial fluid was additionally collected from ankylosing spondylitis patients. Results and caveats for the whole study, not just this receptor: Some motif variants had previously been reported in the synovial fluid and blood of reactive arthritis patients, which suggests shared mechanisms of disease initiation. Significant enrichment of the disease-linked clones was reported in matched synovial fluid samples from ankylosing spondylitis patients. In peripheral blood, the disease-linked clones were found at relatively low frequencies and had a CD8+ phenotype. A TCR beta motif of several highly homologous amino acid variants appeared characteristic of blood from ankylosing spondylitis patients.

For sequencing, an Illumina HiSeq 2500 was employed. Quantitative 5'-RACE with molecular barcodes was the method used to prepare the TCR beta libraries. Under the source paper's analysis protocol: A new computational method based on a probabilistic model of VDJ rearrangement was used to identify disease-linked TCR variants. Through fastp at Q25 and MiXCR, TCRdb rebuilt clones from the public reads, retaining in-frame beta chains. CDR3 protein duplicates are merged, each entry listing the most common genes and DNA. The V and J calls were not made by the authors but by TCRdb's processing. The sample table shows about 92,000 distinct CDR3 sequences, and roughly 9.6% are seen once. The ten largest clonotypes hold roughly 5% of the sample. This clonotype was seen ten or more times. The antigen this receptor binds is unknown. Base quality data are lacking; no much larger clone is found one base away. CDR1 SGHVT and CDR2 SQSDAQ were looked up in the germline V gene. Trimming takes 3 bases from V and 5 bases from J, and the germline ends sit 13 bases apart. The CDR3 starts with the cysteine, ends with the phenylalanine, and has 14 residues. Only CDR3 DNA is held: 42 bases, read in frame from base 1.

Sequencing was performed on blood, either unsorted or a sorted T cell fraction (not recorded which). The chain employs TRBV7-4 and TRBJ2-5; matching of 5 bases hints at TRBD2 as the D gene. The source is a male donor with ankylosing spondylitis or in good health (not recorded which). The CDR3 in this case is CASSFSGFGETQYF. The DNA is as follows: TGTGCCAGCAGCTTCTCGGGATTCGGCGAGACCCAGTACTTC.